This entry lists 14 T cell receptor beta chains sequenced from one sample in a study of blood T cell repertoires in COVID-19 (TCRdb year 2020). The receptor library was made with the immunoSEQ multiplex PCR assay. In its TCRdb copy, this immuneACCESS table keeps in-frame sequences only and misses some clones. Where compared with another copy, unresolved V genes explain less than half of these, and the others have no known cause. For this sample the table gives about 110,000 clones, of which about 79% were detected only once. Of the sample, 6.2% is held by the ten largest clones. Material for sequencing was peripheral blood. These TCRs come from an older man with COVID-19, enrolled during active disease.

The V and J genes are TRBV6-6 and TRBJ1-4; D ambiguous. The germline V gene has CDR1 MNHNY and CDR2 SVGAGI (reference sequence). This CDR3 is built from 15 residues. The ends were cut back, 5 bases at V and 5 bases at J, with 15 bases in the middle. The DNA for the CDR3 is TGTGCCAGCAGTCATCGGGAGACTAAAAATGAAAAACTGTTTTTT. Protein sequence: CASSHRETKNEKLFF.

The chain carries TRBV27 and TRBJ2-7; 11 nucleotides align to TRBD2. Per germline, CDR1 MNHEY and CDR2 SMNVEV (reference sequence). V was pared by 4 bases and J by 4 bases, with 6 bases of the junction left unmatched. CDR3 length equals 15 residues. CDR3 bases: TGTGCCAGCAGTTGGAGTCTAGCGGGAGGATACGAGCAGTACTTC. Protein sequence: CASSWSLAGGYEQYF.

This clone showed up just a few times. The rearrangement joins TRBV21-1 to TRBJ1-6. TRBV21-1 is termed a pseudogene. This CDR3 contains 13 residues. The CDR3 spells CASIKTSYSPLHF. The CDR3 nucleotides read TGTGCCAGCATTAAGACTTCCTATTCACCCCTCCACTTT.

The CDR3 DNA follows: TGTGCCAGTCGCCGGGACTTCTACTCGGAGCAGTTCTTC. Translating gives CASRRDFYSEQFF. V is TRBV19 and J is TRBJ2-1; TRBD2 might be the D (6 bases). The CDR3 is 13 residues long. CDR1 and CDR2 (germline): LNHDA, SQIVND (reference sequence). Between the trimmed V and J ends, which lost 8 bases and 10 bases, there was a span of 18 bases.

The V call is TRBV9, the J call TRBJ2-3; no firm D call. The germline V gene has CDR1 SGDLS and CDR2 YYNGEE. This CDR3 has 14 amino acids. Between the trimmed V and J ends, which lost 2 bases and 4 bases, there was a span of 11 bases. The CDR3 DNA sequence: TGTGCCAGCAGCGTTTTGGCCCATGCAGATACGCAGTATTTT. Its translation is CASSVLAHADTQYF.

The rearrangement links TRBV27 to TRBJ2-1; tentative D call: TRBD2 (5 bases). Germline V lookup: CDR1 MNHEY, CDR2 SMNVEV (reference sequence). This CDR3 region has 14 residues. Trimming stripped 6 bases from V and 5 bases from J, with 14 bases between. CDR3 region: CASSVLGLHNEQFF. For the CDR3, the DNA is TGTGCCAGCAGCGTCCTTGGACTTCACAATGAGCAGTTCTTC.

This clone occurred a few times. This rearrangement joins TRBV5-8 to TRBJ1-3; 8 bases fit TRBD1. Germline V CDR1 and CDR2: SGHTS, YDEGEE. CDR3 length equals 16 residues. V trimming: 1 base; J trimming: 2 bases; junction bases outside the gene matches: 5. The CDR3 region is CASSLMVTGAGNTIYF. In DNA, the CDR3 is TGTGCCAGCAGCTTGATGGTGACAGGGGCTGGAAACACCATATATTTT.

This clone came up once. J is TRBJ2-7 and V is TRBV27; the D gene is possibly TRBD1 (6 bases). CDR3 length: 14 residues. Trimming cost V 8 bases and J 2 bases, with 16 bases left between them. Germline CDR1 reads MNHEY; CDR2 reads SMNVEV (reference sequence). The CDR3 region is CASSDGDKAYEQYF. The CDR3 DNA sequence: TGTGCCAGCTCCGATGGGGACAAAGCCTACGAGCAGTACTTC.

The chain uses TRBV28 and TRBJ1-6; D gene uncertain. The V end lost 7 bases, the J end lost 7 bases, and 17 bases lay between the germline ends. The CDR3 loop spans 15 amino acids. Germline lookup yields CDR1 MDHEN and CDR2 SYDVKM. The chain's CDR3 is CASTRAGIGNSPLHF. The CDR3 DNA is TGTGCCAGCACCCGGGCGGGGATTGGGAATTCACCCCTCCACTTT.

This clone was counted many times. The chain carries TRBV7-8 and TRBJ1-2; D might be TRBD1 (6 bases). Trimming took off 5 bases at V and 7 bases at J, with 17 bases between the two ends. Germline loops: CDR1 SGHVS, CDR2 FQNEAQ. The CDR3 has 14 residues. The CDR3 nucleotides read TGTGCCAGCAGCCCAACCGGGACATTCTCTGGCTACACCTTC. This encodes CASSPTGTFSGYTF.

CDR3 sequence: CASSLGGVGEQFF. CDR3 nucleotides: TGTGCCAGCAGTCTCGGGGGGGTCGGTGAGCAGTTCTTC. This chain joins TRBV12-3 or TRBV12-4 and TRBJ2-1, with TRBD2 matching 8 bases. The V gene end was trimmed by 5 bases and the J gene end by 9 bases; junction bases not matched to a gene: 6. There are 13 residues in the CDR3.

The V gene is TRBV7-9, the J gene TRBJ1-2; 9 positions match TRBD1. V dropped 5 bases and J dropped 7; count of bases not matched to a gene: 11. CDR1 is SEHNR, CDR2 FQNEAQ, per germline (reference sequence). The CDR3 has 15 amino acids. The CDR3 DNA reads TGTGCCAGCAGCCCCGGGACAGGGTTATTCTCTGGCTACACCTTC. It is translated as CASSPGTGLFSGYTF.

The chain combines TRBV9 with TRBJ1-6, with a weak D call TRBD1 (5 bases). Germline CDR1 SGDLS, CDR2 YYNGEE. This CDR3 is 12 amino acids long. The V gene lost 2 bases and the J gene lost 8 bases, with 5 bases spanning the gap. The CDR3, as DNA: TGTGCCAGCAGCGTGACAGATTCACCCCTCCACTTT. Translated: CASSVTDSPLHF.

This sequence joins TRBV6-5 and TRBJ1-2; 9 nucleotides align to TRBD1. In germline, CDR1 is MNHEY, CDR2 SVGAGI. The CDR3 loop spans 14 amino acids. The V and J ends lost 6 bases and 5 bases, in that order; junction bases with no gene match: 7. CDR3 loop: CASRGRTGEYGYTF. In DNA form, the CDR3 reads TGTGCCAGCAGGGGGCGGACAGGGGAATATGGCTACACCTTC.